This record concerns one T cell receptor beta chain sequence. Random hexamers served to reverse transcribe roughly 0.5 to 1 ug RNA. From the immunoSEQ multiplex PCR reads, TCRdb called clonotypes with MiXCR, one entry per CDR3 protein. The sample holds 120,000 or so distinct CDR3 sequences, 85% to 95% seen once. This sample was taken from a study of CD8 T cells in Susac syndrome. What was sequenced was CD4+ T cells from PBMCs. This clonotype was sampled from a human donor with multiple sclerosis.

The DNA of the CDR3 is TGCAGCGTGAGGATCCATGAGCAGTTCTTC. It specifies CSVRIHEQFF. This chain links TRBV29-1 with TRBJ2-1, with D hard to call. The germline gives CDR1 SQVTM, CDR2 ANQGSEA. Trimming stripped 6 bases from V and 8 bases from J, with 8 bases between. The CDR3 is 10 residues long.